This T cell receptor beta chain comes out of a study of shared clonotypes between healthy human individuals. CDR1 is ENHRY, CDR2 SYGVKD, per germline. Trimming took 4 bases from V and 5 from J, leaving 16 bases between them. This CDR3 comprises 15 residues. The data were produced by immunoSEQ multiplex PCR, yet TCRdb's version contains in-frame clones alone and is incomplete. Of some 2,000,000 clones listed, approximately 96% are singletons. This clone has just one count. The clonotype was recovered from a man between 18 and 35 years old in good health. The material sequenced was naive CD4+ T cells sorted from blood. Subset denoted: CD45RA+ positively selected. V usage is TRBV10-3 and J usage is TRBJ2-3; D ambiguous. The CDR3 region is CAISGATELGDTQYF. CDR3 coding DNA: TGTGCCATCAGTGGAGCTACAGAGTTAGGAGATACGCAGTATTTT.